This TCR beta chain was found in a study of liver allograft versus peripheral blood T cells. Overall study context: Peripheral blood of the recipients supplied T cell receptor repertoires that were compared with those in transplanted livers. The study, taken as a whole, reports: Peripheral blood reportedly held T cell receptor repertoires that differed from those inside liver allografts.

Using its own MiXCR run on the reads, TCRdb lists one record per CDR3 protein. Of 8,500 to 14,000 distinct CDR3 sequences in the sample, 20% to 25% are singletons; the top ten hold about 1.4%. This clonotype is medium-sized (0.01 to 0.1%) in the sample. As yet, its antigen is unknown. The receptor's source is a human patient who had a liver transplant. The T cells may partly be graft donor cells.

The CDR3 loop is CATRPRSNTEAFF. CDR3 coding DNA: TGTGCCACGCGCCCTAGATCGAACACTGAAGCTTTCTTT. The J gene is TRBJ1-1, the V gene TRBV6-1; D remains unclear. The ends were cut back, 10 bases at V and 1 base at J, with 13 bases in the middle. This CDR3 spans 13 amino acids. The V gene's germline CDR1 is MNHNS and CDR2 SASEGT.